The next 25 T cell receptor beta chains were all read from a single sample in a study of Graves' ophthalmopathy and Graves' hyperthyroidism. Using RNA transcripts, the TCR beta CDR3 regions were amplified. First-round RT-PCR with HTBI primers preceded a second-round multiplex PCR. TCRdb passed the multiplex PCR reads through MiXCR, listing each CDR3 protein once. Among some 380,000 distinct CDR3 sequences listed, approximately 15% were seen once. The sequenced sample was peripheral blood. The source of these receptors is a woman under 30 with stable Graves' hyperthyroidism.

The sample holds many counts of this clonotype. V gene TRBV6-5 combines with J gene TRBJ2-7; the match to TRBD1 covers 9 bases. CDR3 size: 16 residues. CDR1 MNHEY and CDR2 SVGAGI come from the germline V gene. Unmatched junction bases numbered 6, after V lost 0 bases and J lost 3 bases. The CDR3 nucleotides read TGTGCCAGCAGTTACTCGATTCTGGGACAGGGCTACGAGCAGTACTTC. It is translated as CASSYSILGQGYEQYF.

At least ten counts were recorded for this clonotype. This chain uses TRBV6-5 with TRBJ2-7; 14 nucleotides line up with TRBD2. V lost 5 bases to trimming and J lost 8 bases; unmatched junction nucleotides: 11. The CDR3 is made up of 16 amino acids. Germline CDR1 reads MNHEY; CDR2 reads SVGAGI. CDR3 sequence: CASSPPTSGGVRKQYF. DNA of the CDR3: TGTGCCAGCAGTCCCCCGACTAGCGGGGGGGTACGGAAGCAGTACTTC.

The V gene is TRBV6-5, the J gene TRBJ2-7; D uncertain. The germline V gene has CDR1 MNHEY and CDR2 SVGAGI. This CDR3 has 15 amino acids. The germline V and J ends were trimmed by 4 bases and 0 bases, with 13 bases remaining between them. CDR3 coding DNA: TGTGCCAGCAGTTCTTCAAGGGTTAACTCCTACGAGCAGTACTTC. Translated: CASSSSRVNSYEQYF.

Many counts were recorded for this clonotype. The rearrangement links TRBV30 to TRBJ2-2; 7 nucleotides line up with TRBD2. Looked up from germline, CDR1 is GTSNPN and CDR2 is SVGIG (reference sequence). V trimming: 3 bases; J trimming: 4 bases; junction bases outside the gene matches: 2. The CDR3 totals 13 residues. DNA for the CDR3: TGTGCCTGGAGGGGCGGGGGCACCGGGGAGCTGTTTTTT. The encoded protein is CAWRGGGTGELFF.

This clonotype was seen ten or more times. The genes are TRBV10-2 and TRBJ2-2, with 7 bases fitting TRBD1. After removal of 0 bases from V and 3 bases from J, the junction contained 7 bases not matched to a gene. The germline V gene encodes CDR1 WSHSY and CDR2 SAAADI. The CDR3 length is 17 residues. DNA of the CDR3: TGCGCCAGCAGTGAGTCGTTCGGACAGGCACACACCGGGGAGCTGTTTTTT. It translates to CASSESFGQAHTGELFF.

This clonotype was seen ten or more times. The chain recombines TRBV3-1 with TRBJ1-1, with a tentative D call TRBD1 (5 bases). The V gene's germline CDR1 is LGHDT and CDR2 YNNKEL (reference sequence). The CDR3 contains 19 residues. V was shortened by 0 bases and J by 0 bases, with 20 bases between the two germline ends. CDR3 sequence: CASSQERPLRGIMNTEAFF. Here the CDR3 DNA reads TGTGCCAGCAGCCAAGAACGACCGTTGCGGGGGATCATGAACACTGAAGCTTTCTTT.

The chain carries TRBV29-1 and TRBJ2-2, with D possibly matching TRBD1 (6 bases). CDR1 and CDR2 from the germline V gene are SQVTM and ANQGSEA. Trimming took 5 bases from V and 1 from J, leaving 14 bases between them. The CDR3 totals 15 residues. The CDR3 sequence is CSVLWGQRNTGELFF. CDR3 bases: TGCAGCGTTTTGTGGGGGCAGAGGAACACCGGGGAGCTGTTTTTT.

There are many counts of this clonotype. The gene calls are TRBV29-1 and TRBJ1-2; the D gene is possibly TRBD1 (5 bases). CDR3 length equals 15 residues. The germline gives CDR1 SQVTM, CDR2 ANQGSEA. Trimming cost V 4 bases and J 0 bases, with 15 bases left between them. The CDR3 loop reads CSVATARASNYGYTF. CDR3 DNA: TGCAGCGTTGCAACGGCCAGGGCTTCTAACTATGGCTACACCTTC.

This clonotype appeared a few times. The chain couples TRBV6-1 to TRBJ1-2; TRBD1 agrees at 9 bases. Per germline, CDR1 MNHNS and CDR2 SASEGT. V trimming: 5 bases; J trimming: 4 bases; junction bases outside the gene matches: 5. CDR3 length: 14 residues. In nucleotides, the CDR3 is TGTGCCAGCAGTAAAACAGGGGGCTTCTATGGCTACACCTTC. It codes for CASSKTGGFYGYTF.

This clonotype was counted between two and nine times. V and J are TRBV24-1 and TRBJ1-5; D is unclear. The CDR3 length is 14 residues. CDR1 and CDR2 from the germline V gene are KGHDR and SFDVKD. Trimming took 0 bases from V and 0 from J, leaving 2 bases between them. Here the CDR3 reads CATSDLDSNQPQHF. The CDR3 DNA reads as TGTGCCACCAGTGATTTGGATAGCAATCAGCCCCAGCATTTT.

This clonotype was picked up many times. The chain links TRBV9 to TRBJ2-2, with D tentatively TRBD1 (5 bases). From germline, CDR1 is SGDLS and CDR2 YYNGEE. The CDR3 sequence is 15 residues long. V lost 0 bases, J lost 5 bases, and 11 bases lay in between. The CDR3 DNA follows: TGTGCCAGCAGCGTAGCGCAGGGCAGGACCGGGGAGCTGTTTTTT. Protein sequence: CASSVAQGRTGELFF.

This clonotype was found many times. The V gene is TRBV11-2, the J gene TRBJ2-7; 7 bases are a match to TRBD1. The CDR3 sequence is 17 residues long. Germline V gene sequence: CDR1 SGHAT, CDR2 FQNNGV. V was clipped by 0 bases and J by 0 bases; unmatched bases: 8. The CDR3 spells CASSLETGIFSSYEQYF. CDR3 coding DNA: TGTGCCAGCAGCTTAGAGACAGGGATCTTTAGCTCCTACGAGCAGTACTTC.

This clonotype was seen at least ten times. The rearrangement uses TRBV28 and TRBJ2-7; D unresolved. The V gene's germline CDR1 is MDHEN and CDR2 SYDVKM. The CDR3 consists of 14 residues. Trimming shortened V by 3 bases and J by 0 bases, and 9 bases separated the two germline ends. The CDR3 protein is CASSFYGDSYEQYF. CDR3 DNA sequence: TGTGCCAGCAGTTTTTATGGGGACTCCTACGAGCAGTACTTC.

This clonotype came up many times. This chain connects TRBV12-3 or TRBV12-4 to TRBJ2-7; no definite D call. V dropped 1 base and J dropped 7 bases, with 8 bases sitting between them. The CDR3 length is 12 residues. CDR3 residues: CASSLGIGEQYF. Here the CDR3 DNA reads TGTGCCAGCAGTTTAGGTATTGGGGAGCAGTACTTC.

This clonotype was recorded many times. The V and J genes are TRBV12-3 or TRBV12-4 and TRBJ1-1; 9 nucleotides match TRBD1. The V segment lost 5 bases and the J segment 3 bases; nucleotides outside the gene matches: 4. This CDR3 contains 14 residues. In DNA, the CDR3 is TGTGCCAGCAGTATACAGGGGGCGGACACTGAAGCTTTCTTT. Its protein product is CASSIQGADTEAFF.

This clonotype was recorded many times. The chain recombines TRBV11-2 with TRBJ1-6, with D possibly matching TRBD1 (6 bases). The V and J ends lost 4 bases and 5 bases respectively, with 18 bases between them. The germline V gene has CDR1 SGHAT and CDR2 FQNNGV. The CDR3 loop spans 17 amino acids. The CDR3 here is CASSSPSGARHNSPLHF. DNA of the CDR3: TGTGCCAGCAGCTCCCCGTCGGGGGCCCGGCATAATTCACCCCTCCACTTT.

This clonotype was observed many times. The V call is TRBV12-3 or TRBV12-4, the J call TRBJ1-2, with 10 bases fitting TRBD1. Trimming at V came to 5 bases and at J to 6 bases, leaving 6 bases not matched to a gene. This CDR3 has 14 amino acids. The CDR3 is CASSPTGGGHGYTF. In DNA form, the CDR3 reads TGTGCCAGCAGTCCGACAGGGGGCGGACATGGCTACACCTTC.

This clonotype has at least ten counts. The chain joins TRBV2 to TRBJ1-2, with D maybe TRBD1 (6 bases). Trimming took 2 bases from V and 4 from J, leaving 23 bases between them. CDR3 length: 18 residues. Germline values: CDR1 SNHLY, CDR2 FYNNEI. The CDR3 sequence: CASSEIRRGSEQPYGYTF. The CDR3 DNA reads TGTGCCAGCAGTGAAATCCGGAGGGGGTCGGAACAACCCTATGGCTACACCTTC.

This clonotype has at least ten counts. This sequence joins TRBV15 and TRBJ2-2; perhaps TRBD1 as D (6 bases). The V and J ends lost 0 bases and 5 bases respectively, with 10 bases between them. The CDR3 is 15 amino acids. Germline-derived CDR1 and CDR2 are LNHNV and YYDKDF (reference sequence). CDR3 DNA sequence: TGTGCCACCAGCAGAGATTCAGGGGAAACCGGGGAGCTGTTTTTT. This gives the protein CATSRDSGETGELFF. The variable domain in full, completed from reference TRBV15 and TRBJ2-2, reads DAMVIQNPRYQVTQFGKPVTLSCSQTLNHNVMYWYQQKSSQAPKLLFHYYDKDFNNEADTPDNFQSRRPNTSFCFLDIRSPGLGDTAMYLCATSRDSGETGELFFGEGSRLTVL.

This clonotype was counted many times. The J gene is TRBJ2-5, the V gene TRBV11-1; 7 positions match TRBD2. CDR1 SGHAT and CDR2 FQDESV come from the germline V gene (reference sequence). This CDR3 contains 14 residues. The junction had 8 bases not matched to a gene; V was cut back by 5 bases and J by 5 bases. CDR3 residues: CASSPRTRRETQYF. As DNA, the CDR3 is TGTGCCAGCAGCCCCCGGACTAGGCGGGAGACCCAGTACTTC.

V and J are TRBV11-2 and TRBJ1-5, with 7 bases that match TRBD1. Germline V CDR1 and CDR2: SGHAT, FQNNGV. Trimming cost V 3 bases and J 0 bases; bases outside gene matches: 11. This CDR3 spans 18 amino acids. The CDR3 sequence: CASSFRAGGVGSNQPQHF. CDR3 bases: TGTGCCAGCAGCTTTAGGGCAGGGGGGGTCGGTAGCAATCAGCCCCAGCATTTT.

This clonotype was found many times. In DNA, the CDR3 is TGTGCCAGCAGTTTCCCGGACAGGTCGGGGCAGTACTTC. Translation: CASSFPDRSGQYF. V and J are TRBV27 and TRBJ2-7; 7 bases line up with TRBD1. The CDR3 loop spans 13 amino acids. Germline trimming cut 3 bases from V and 9 bases from J; bases unmatched to any gene: 8. From germline, CDR1 is MNHEY and CDR2 SMNVEV (reference sequence).

This clonotype occurred many times. The chain employs TRBV7-3 and TRBJ1-1; perhaps TRBD1 as D (6 bases). V lost 1 base, J lost 4 bases, and 10 bases lay in between. The CDR3 is 14 residues long. Germline V gives CDR1 SGHTA, CDR2 FQGTGA. CDR3 DNA sequence: TGTGCCAGCAGCTTAAGGGTACAGGGCACTGAAGCTTTCTTT. Its protein product is CASSLRVQGTEAFF.

The chain has TRBV12-3 or TRBV12-4 and TRBJ2-7; no definite D call. Trimming stripped 5 bases from V and 5 bases from J, with 13 bases between. CDR3 length: 13 amino acids. CDR3 in amino acids: CASSLGSNDEQYF. DNA for the CDR3: TGTGCCAGCAGTCTAGGATCCAACGACGAGCAGTACTTC.

The chain links TRBV28 to TRBJ1-5; D perhaps matches TRBD1 (6 bases). V lost 4 bases and J lost 1, with 17 bases in between. The CDR3 sequence is 17 residues long. Germline values: CDR1 MDHEN, CDR2 SYDVKM. CDR3: CASSSPETGISNQPQHF. For the CDR3, the DNA is TGTGCCAGCAGTTCCCCCGAGACAGGAATCAGCAATCAGCCCCAGCATTTT.